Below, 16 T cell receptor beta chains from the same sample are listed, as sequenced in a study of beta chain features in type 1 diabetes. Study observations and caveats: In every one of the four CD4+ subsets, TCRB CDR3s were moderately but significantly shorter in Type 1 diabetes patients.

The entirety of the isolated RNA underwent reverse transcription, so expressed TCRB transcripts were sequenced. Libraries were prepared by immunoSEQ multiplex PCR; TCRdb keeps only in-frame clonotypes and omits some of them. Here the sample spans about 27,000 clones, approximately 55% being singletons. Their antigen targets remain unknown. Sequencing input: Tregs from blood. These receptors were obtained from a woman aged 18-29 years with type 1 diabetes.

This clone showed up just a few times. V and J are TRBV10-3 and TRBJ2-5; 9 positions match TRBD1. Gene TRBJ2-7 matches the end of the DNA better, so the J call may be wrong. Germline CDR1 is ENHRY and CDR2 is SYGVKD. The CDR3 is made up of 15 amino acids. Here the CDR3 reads CAMAGGNRGRYEQYF. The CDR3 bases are TGTGCCATGGCCGGGGGGAACAGGGGGCGGTACGAGCAGTACTTC.

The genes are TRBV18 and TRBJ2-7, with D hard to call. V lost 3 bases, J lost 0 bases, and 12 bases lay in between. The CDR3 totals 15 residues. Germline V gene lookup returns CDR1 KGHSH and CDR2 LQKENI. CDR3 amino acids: CASSPPGTSSYEQYV. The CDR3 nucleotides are TGTGCCAGCTCACCCCCAGGTACCTCCTCCTACGAGCAGTACGTC.

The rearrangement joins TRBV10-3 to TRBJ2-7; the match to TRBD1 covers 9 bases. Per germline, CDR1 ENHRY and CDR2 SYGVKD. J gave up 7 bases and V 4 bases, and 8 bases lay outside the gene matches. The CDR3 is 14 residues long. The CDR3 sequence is CAISAETGGREQYF. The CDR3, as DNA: TGTGCCATCAGTGCTGAGACAGGGGGGAGGGAGCAGTACTTC.

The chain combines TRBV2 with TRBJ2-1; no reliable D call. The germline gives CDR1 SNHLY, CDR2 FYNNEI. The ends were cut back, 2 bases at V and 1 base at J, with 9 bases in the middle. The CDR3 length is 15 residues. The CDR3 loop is CASSETQTSYNEQFF. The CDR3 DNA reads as TGTGCCAGCAGTGAAACGCAAACTTCCTACAATGAGCAGTTCTTC.

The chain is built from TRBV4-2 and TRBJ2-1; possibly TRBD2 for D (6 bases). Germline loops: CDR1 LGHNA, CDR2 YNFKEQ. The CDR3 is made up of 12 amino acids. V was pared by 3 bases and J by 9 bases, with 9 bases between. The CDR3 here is CASSHWGGEQFF. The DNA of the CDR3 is TGTGCCAGCAGCCATTGGGGAGGTGAGCAGTTCTTC.

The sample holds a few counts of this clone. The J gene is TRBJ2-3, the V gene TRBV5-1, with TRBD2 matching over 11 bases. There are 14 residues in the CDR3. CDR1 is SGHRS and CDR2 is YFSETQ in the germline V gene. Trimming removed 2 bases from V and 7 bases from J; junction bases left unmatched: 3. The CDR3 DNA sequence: TGCGCCAGCAGCTTCGGGACTAGCGGAAATACGCAGTATTTT. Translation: CASSFGTSGNTQYF.

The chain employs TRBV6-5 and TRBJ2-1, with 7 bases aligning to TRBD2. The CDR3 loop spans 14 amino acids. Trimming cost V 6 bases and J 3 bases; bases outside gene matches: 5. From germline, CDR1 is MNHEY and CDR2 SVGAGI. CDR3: CASSKGLRYNEQFF. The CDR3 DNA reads TGTGCCAGCAGCAAGGGACTACGCTACAATGAGCAGTTCTTC.

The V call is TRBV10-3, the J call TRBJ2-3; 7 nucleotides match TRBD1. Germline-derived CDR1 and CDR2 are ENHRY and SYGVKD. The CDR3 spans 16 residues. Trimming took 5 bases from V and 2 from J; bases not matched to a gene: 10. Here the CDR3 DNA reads TGTGCCATCAGTAAGAACAAGGACAGGATCACAGATACGCAGTATTTT. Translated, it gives CAISKNKDRITDTQYF.

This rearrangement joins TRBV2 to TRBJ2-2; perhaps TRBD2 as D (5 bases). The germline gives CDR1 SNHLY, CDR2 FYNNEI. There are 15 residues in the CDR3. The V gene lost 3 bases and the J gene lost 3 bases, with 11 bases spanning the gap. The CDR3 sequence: CASSEVRGDTGELFF. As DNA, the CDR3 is TGTGCCAGCAGTGAGGTTCGGGGTGACACCGGGGAGCTGTTTTTT. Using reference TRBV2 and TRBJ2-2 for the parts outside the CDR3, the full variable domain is EPEVTQTPSHQVTQMGQEVILRCVPISNHLYFYWYRQILGQKVEFLVSFYNNEISEKSEIFDDQFSVERPDGSNFTLKIRSTKLEDSAMYFCASSEVRGDTGELFFGEGSRLTVL.

The CDR3 DNA is TGTGCCAGCTCAGCTCCGGGACAGGGAAACCACGAGCAGTACGTC. It translates to CASSAPGQGNHEQYV. This chain connects TRBV18 to TRBJ2-7, with 9 bases that match TRBD1. CDR1 and CDR2 from the germline V gene are KGHSH and LQKENI. This CDR3 is built from 15 residues. With 5 bases clipped from V and 5 bases from J, the junction kept 10 bases outside the gene matches.

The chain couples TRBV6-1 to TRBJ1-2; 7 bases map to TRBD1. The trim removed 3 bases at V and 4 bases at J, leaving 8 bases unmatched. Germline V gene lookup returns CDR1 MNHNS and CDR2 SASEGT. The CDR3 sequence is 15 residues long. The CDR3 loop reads CASSDLGQLFYGYTF. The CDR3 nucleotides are TGTGCCAGCAGTGATCTGGGACAGCTCTTCTATGGCTACACCTTC.

In DNA form, the CDR3 reads TGTGCCAGCAGTAGCATGGGCGATGAAAAACTGTTTTTT. It translates to CASSSMGDEKLFF. The chain joins TRBV6-1 to TRBJ1-4; D is unresolved. Trimming pared 5 bases from V and 6 bases from J, leaving 10 bases between. Germline CDR1 reads MNHNS; CDR2 reads SASEGT. CDR3 length equals 13 residues.

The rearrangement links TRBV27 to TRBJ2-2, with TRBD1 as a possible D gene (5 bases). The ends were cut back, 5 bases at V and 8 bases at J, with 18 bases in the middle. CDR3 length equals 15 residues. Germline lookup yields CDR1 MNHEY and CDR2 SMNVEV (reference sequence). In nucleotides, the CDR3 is TGTGCCAGCAGTCCGGTTTATGCCGCAGGGGGGGAGCTGTTTTTT. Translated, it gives CASSPVYAAGGELFF.

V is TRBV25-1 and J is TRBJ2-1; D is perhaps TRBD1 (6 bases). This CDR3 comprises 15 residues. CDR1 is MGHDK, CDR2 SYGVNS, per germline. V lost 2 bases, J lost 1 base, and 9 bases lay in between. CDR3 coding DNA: TGTGCCAGCAGTGAAGACAGGTTATCCTACAATGAGCAGTTCTTC. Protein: CASSEDRLSYNEQFF.

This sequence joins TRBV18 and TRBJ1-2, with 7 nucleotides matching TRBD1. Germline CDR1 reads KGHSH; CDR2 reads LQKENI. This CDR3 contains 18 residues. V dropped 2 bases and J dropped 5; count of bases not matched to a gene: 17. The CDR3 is CASSPAGQWFEGGYGYTF. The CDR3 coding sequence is TGTGCCAGCTCACCAGCGGGACAGTGGTTCGAAGGGGGTTATGGCTACACCTTC.

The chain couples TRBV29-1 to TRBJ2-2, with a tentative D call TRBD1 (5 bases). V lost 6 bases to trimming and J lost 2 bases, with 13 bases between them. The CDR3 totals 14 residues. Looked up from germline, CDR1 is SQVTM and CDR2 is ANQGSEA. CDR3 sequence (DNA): TGCAGCGTAAAGGGGTCGATTAACACCGGGGAGCTGTTTTTT. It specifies CSVKGSINTGELFF.